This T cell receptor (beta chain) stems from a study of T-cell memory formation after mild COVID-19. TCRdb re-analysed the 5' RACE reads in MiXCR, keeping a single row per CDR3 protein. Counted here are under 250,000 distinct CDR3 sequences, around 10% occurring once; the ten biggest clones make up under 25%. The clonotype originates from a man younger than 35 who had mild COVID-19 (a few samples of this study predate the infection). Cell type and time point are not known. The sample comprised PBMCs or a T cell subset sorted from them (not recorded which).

CDR3 amino acids: CSAPRSGGLLENEQFF. The CDR3 nucleotides are TGCAGTGCTCCCCGCTCGGGGGGGCTATTAGAGAATGAGCAGTTCTTC. The chain couples TRBV20-1 to TRBJ2-1; the match to TRBD2 covers 8 bases. V lost 5 bases to trimming and J lost 7 bases; unmatched junction nucleotides: 16. CDR3 length equals 16 residues. The germline V gene encodes CDR1 DFQATT and CDR2 SNEGSKA (reference sequence).